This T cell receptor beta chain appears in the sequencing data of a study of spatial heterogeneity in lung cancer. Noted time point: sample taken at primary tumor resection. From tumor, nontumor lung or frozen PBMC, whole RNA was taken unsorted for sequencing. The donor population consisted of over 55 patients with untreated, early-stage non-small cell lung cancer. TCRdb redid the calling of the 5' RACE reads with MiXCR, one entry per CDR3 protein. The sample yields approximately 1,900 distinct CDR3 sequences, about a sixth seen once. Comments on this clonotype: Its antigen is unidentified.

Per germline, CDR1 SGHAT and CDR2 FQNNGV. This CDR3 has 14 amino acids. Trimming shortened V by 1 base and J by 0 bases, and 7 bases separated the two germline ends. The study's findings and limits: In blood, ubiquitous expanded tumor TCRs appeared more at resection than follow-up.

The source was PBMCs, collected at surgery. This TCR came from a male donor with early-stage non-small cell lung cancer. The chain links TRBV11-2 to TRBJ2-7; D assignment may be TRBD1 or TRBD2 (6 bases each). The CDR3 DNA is TGTGCCAGCAGCTTAGGGGGGGCCTCCTACGAGCAGTACTTC. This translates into CASSLGGASYEQYF.